Listed here are 16 T cell receptor beta chains from one sample, sequenced in a study of blood T cell repertoires in COVID-19. Here immunoSEQ multiplex PCR was the method, and the copy in TCRdb shows in-frame clones only, minus some. This sample carries about 64,000 clones, about 66% of them seen once, and the ten largest clones take around half. Sequencing was performed on PBMCs or T cells enriched from blood (not recorded which). Source of these receptors: a woman aged 55-69 years who had been exposed to COVID-19.

V usage is TRBV4-3 and J usage is TRBJ1-2, with 7 bases identical to TRBD1. Germline CDR1 and CDR2: LGHNA and YSLEER. CDR3 size: 17 residues. V dropped 2 bases and J dropped 4; count of bases not matched to a gene: 13. The CDR3: CASSQNSNRGLSYGYTF. CDR3 in DNA: TGCGCCAGCAGCCAAAACTCGAACAGGGGATTAAGCTATGGCTACACCTTC.

The chain carries TRBV25-1 and TRBJ2-5; TRBD2 matches at 7 bases. The trim removed 5 bases at V and 1 base at J, leaving 13 bases unmatched. The length of the CDR3 is 17 residues. CDR1 is MGHDK and CDR2 is SYGVNS in the germline V gene. The CDR3 coding sequence is TGTGCCAGCAGTTCCTTGGGAGGGGTAGCGGCCCAAGAGACCCAGTACTTC. Translated, it gives CASSSLGGVAAQETQYF. Full variable domain (remainder filled in from reference TRBV25-1 and TRBJ2-5): EADIYQTPRYLVIGTGKKITLECSQTMGHDKMYWYQQDPGMELHLIHYSYGVNSTEKGDLSSESTVSRIRTEHFPLTLESARPSHTSQYLCASSSLGGVAAQETQYFGPGTRLLVL.

The rearrangement links TRBV28 to TRBJ2-3; tentatively, D is TRBD1 (6 bases). The CDR3 consists of 14 residues. With 3 bases removed from V and 8 bases from J, the gap between germline ends came to 15 bases. Germline V gene data show CDR1 as MDHEN and CDR2 as SYDVKM. The CDR3 loop is CASSFLRGRGTQYF. Written as DNA, the CDR3 is TGTGCCAGCAGTTTTTTACGTGGCAGGGGTACGCAGTATTTT.

This chain uses TRBV12-3 or TRBV12-4 with TRBJ1-6; D perhaps matches TRBD1 (5 bases). V was trimmed by 8 bases and J by 9 bases, leaving 8 bases between them. The CDR3 runs to 11 residues. The CDR3 is CASGAPSPLHF. The CDR3 DNA follows: TGTGCCAGCGGGGCCCCTTCACCCCTCCACTTT.

The J gene is TRBJ2-5, the V gene TRBV29-1, with D tentatively TRBD1 (6 bases). Germline CDR1 and CDR2: SQVTM and ANQGSEA. Trimming cost V 4 bases and J 5 bases, with 11 bases left between them. The CDR3 contains 12 residues. CDR3 in DNA: TGCAGCGTTGCCCCTCAGGGGGAGACCCAGTACTTC. As protein: CSVAPQGETQYF.

This rearrangement joins TRBV7-8 to TRBJ1-2; D is undetermined. V lost 5 bases, J lost 7 bases, and 17 bases lay in between. The germline gives CDR1 SGHVS, CDR2 FQNEAQ. The CDR3 is 14 amino acids. CDR3 sequence (DNA): TGTGCCAGCAGCCCCGGGCGGGCCGGCGGTGGCTACACCTTC. Protein: CASSPGRAGGGYTF.

J is TRBJ2-7 and V is TRBV7-2; 9 nucleotides line up with TRBD1. The J segment lost 3 bases and the V segment lost 4 bases, leaving 7 bases of the junction unmatched. Looked up from germline, CDR1 is SGHTA and CDR2 is FQGNSA. The CDR3 has 15 residues. The CDR3 DNA is TGTGCCAGCAGCTCTGCCGGGACAGGGAACTACGAGCAGTACTTC. Its translation is CASSSAGTGNYEQYF.

The chain links TRBV28 to TRBJ1-1; D gene ambiguous. In germline, CDR1 is MDHEN, CDR2 SYDVKM. Deletions cut 3 bases from V and 5 bases from J, with 13 bases between. This CDR3 spans 14 amino acids. The CDR3 coding sequence is TGTGCCAGCAGTTTCGACCTTGGAGTGACTGAAGCTTTCTTT. This codes for CASSFDLGVTEAFF.

This chain connects TRBV5-6 to TRBJ1-2; D gene uncertain. Germline V gives CDR1 SGHDT, CDR2 YYEEEE. The CDR3 runs to 11 residues. Trimming cost V 2 bases and J 10 bases, with 9 bases left between them. CDR3 sequence (DNA): TGTGCCAGCAGCTTAGTCCACTCCTACACCTTC. Its translation is CASSLVHSYTF.

The table lists this clone with many counts. The gene calls are TRBV18 and TRBJ2-7; 9 nucleotides match TRBD1. The V and J ends lost 4 bases and 2 bases, in that order; junction bases with no gene match: 6. The CDR3 covers 15 residues. Germline V gene sequence: CDR1 KGHSH, CDR2 LQKENI. Written as DNA, the CDR3 is TGTGCCAGCTCACACACGGGACAGGGAACCTACGAGCAGTACTTC. Translation gives CASSHTGQGTYEQYF.

This clone was seen only a few times. The chain joins TRBV7-6 to TRBJ2-1; 12 bases fit TRBD2. The CDR3 runs 16 residues. Germline assignment: CDR1 SGHVS and CDR2 FNYEAQ. After removal of 2 bases from V and 4 bases from J, the junction contained 3 bases not matched to a gene. The DNA for the CDR3 is TGTGCCAGCAGCTTAAGTGGACTAGCGGGGTACAATGAGCAGTTCTTC. Translation gives CASSLSGLAGYNEQFF.

This clone was observed many times. This chain connects TRBV15 to TRBJ2-7, with 9 bases that match TRBD2. Germline V gene lookup returns CDR1 LNHNV and CDR2 YYDKDF (reference sequence). CDR3 length: 19 residues. Trimming at V came to 4 bases and at J to 0 bases, leaving 16 bases not matched to a gene. CDR3 sequence reads: CATSKRTGRGLASSYEQYF. The CDR3 nucleotides are TGTGCCACCAGCAAGAGGACAGGCCGCGGACTAGCGAGCTCCTACGAGCAGTACTTC.

This clone turned up a few times. The chain recombines TRBV18 with TRBJ2-7; D not resolved. The germline gives CDR1 KGHSH, CDR2 LQKENI. CDR3 length: 13 residues. Trimming removed 2 bases at V and 7 bases at J, with 12 bases between. The CDR3 DNA is TGTGCCAGCTCACCAGACTGGAGAAGTGAGCAGTACTTC. Amino acids: CASSPDWRSEQYF.

The CDR3 loop reads CASSHTTGGDGANVLTF. In DNA, the CDR3 is TGTGCCAGCAGCCATACGACAGGGGGCGACGGGGCCAACGTCCTGACTTTC. The chain has TRBV7-3 and TRBJ2-6; TRBD1 aligns across 10 bases. The CDR3 totals 17 residues. Germline CDR1 SGHTA, CDR2 FQGTGA. With V trimmed by 5 bases and J by 4 bases, 8 bases remained unmatched. Together with reference TRBV7-3 and TRBJ2-6, the CDR3 gives the full variable domain: GAGVSQTPSNKVTEKGKYVELRCDPISGHTALYWYRQSLGQGPEFLIYFQGTGAADDSGLPNDRFFAVRPEGSVSTLKIQRTERGDSAVYLCASSHTTGGDGANVLTFGAGSRLTVL.

The chain employs TRBV16 and TRBJ1-5; D possibly corresponds to TRBD1 (5 bases). This CDR3 comprises 13 residues. CDR1 is KGHSY and CDR2 is FQNENV in the germline V gene. V lost 2 bases to trimming and J lost 5 bases, with 7 bases between them. CDR3 amino acids: CASSQTGDQPQHF. The CDR3 DNA follows: TGTGCCAGCAGCCAAACAGGTGATCAGCCCCAGCATTTT.

The chain uses TRBV5-1 and TRBJ2-3; D might be TRBD1 (6 bases). This CDR3 comprises 15 residues. Germline V CDR1 and CDR2: SGHRS, YFSETQ. The V end was cut by 0 bases, the J end by 6 bases, with 14 bases between. The chain's CDR3 is CASSLDRAPTDTQYF. For the CDR3, the DNA is TGCGCCAGCAGCTTGGACAGGGCTCCAACGGATACGCAGTATTTT.